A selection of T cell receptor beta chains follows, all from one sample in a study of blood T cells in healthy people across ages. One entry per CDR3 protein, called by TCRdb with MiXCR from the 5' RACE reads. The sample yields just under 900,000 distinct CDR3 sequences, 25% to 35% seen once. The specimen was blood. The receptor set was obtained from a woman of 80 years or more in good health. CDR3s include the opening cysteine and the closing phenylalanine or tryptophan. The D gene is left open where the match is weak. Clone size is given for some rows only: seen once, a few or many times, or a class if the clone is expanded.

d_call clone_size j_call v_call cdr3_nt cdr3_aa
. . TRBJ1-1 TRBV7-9 TGTACCAGCAGCTTCGGACAGTATGAAGCTTTCTTT CTSSFGQYEAFF
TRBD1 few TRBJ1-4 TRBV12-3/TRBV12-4 TGTGCCAGCAACCCGACAGGGCTAGATGAAAAACTGTTTTTT CASNPTGLDEKLFF
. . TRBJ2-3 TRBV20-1 TGCAGTGCTCGAGACCTCAAGCGGAGGGGCACAGATACGCGGTATTTT CSARDLKRRGTDTRYF
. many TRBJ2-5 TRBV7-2 TGTGCCAGCAGTGGAGGGACGGCGTTTCAAGAGACCCAGTACTTC CASSGGTAFQETQYF
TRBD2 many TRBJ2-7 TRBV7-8 TGTGCCAGCAGCCTAGGACTAGCGGGGCCCTCGGCCGAGCAGTACTTC CASSLGLAGPSAEQYF
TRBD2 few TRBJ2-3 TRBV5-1 TGCGCCAGCAGCTTTTTGTTGATAGCGGGAGATGGAACAGATACGCAGTATTTT CASSFLLIAGDGTDTQYF
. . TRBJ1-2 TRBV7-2 TGTGCCAGCAGCCCGAGGGGCAGGGCTGCTAACTATGACTACACCTTC CASSPRGRAANYDYTF
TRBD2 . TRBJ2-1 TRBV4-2 TGTGCCAGCAGCCAAGACGGGGGGGGCCACAATGAGCGGTTCTTC CASSQDGGGHNERFF
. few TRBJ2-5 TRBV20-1 TGCAGTGCTAGAGATGGTTTTGGGGTAGGGGAGACCCAGTACTTC CSARDGFGVGETQYF
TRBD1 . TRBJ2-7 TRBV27 TGTGCCAGCAGGCCGCGGACAGGAGCCTACGAGCAGTACTTC CASRPRTGAYEQYF
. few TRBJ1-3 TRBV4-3 TGCGCCAGCAGCCAACTCGGACGGCACTCTGGAAACACCATATATTTT CASSQLGRHSGNTIYF
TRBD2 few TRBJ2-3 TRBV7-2 TGTGCCAGCAGCCCAGGACTAGCGGGGGGTCCACAGTATTTT CASSPGLAGGPQYF
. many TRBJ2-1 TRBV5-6 TGTGCCAGCAGTTCTGTGGGGTACAACTCCTACAATGAGCAGTTCTTC CASSSVGYNSYNEQFF
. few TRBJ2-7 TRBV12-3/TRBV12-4 TGTGCCAGCAGCCAGACCAACTTGTACGAGCAGTACTTC CASSQTNLYEQYF